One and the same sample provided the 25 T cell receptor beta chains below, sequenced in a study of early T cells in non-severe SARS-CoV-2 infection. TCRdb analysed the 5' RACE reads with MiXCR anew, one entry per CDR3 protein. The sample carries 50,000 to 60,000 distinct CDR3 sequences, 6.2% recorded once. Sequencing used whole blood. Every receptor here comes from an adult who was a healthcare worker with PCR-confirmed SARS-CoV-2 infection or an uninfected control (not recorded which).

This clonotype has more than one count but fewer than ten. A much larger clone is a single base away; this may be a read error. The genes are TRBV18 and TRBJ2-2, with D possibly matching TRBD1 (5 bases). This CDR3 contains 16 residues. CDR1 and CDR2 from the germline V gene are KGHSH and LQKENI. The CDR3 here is CASSPRRTIGTEELFF. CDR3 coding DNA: TGTGCCAGCTCACCTCGCCGGACAATCGGCACCGAGGAGCTGTTTTTT.

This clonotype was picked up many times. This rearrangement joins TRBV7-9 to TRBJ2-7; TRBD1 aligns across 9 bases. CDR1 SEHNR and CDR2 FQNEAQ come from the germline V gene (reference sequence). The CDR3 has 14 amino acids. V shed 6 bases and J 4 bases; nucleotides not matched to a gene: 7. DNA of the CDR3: TGTGCCAGCAGTTCCGGGACAGGGACGTACGAGCAGTACTTC. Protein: CASSSGTGTYEQYF.

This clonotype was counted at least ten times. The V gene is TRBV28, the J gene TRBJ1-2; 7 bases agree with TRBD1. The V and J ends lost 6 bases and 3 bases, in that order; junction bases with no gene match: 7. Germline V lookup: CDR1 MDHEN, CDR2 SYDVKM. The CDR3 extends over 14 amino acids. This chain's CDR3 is CASRPGGSHYGYTF. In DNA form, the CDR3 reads TGTGCCAGCAGACCAGGGGGGTCACACTATGGCTACACCTTC.

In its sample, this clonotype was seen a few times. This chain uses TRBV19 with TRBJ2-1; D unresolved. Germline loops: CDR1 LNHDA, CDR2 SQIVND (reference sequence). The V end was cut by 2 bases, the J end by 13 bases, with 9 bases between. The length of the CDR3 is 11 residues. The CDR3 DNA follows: TGTGCCAGTAGTATAAGAGAGCGACAGTTCTTC. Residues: CASSIRERQFF.

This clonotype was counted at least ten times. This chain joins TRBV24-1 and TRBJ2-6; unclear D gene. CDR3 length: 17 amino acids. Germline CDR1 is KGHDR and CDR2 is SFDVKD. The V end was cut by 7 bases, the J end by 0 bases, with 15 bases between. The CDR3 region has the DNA TGTGCCACCAGCCCCGGGCTCACTTCCTCTGGGGCCAACGTCCTGACTTTC. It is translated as CATSPGLTSSGANVLTF.

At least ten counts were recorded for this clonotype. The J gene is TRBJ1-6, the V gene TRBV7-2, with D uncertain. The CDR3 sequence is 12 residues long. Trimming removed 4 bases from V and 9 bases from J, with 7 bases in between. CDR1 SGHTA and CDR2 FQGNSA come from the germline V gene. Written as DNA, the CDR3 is TGTGCCAGCAGCTCCCTTCCTTCACCCCTCCACTTT. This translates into CASSSLPSPLHF. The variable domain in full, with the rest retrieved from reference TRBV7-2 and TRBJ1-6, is GAGVSQSPSNKVTEKGKDVELRCDPISGHTALYWYRQSLGQGLEFLIYFQGNSAPDKSGLPSDRFSAERTGGSVSTLTIQRTQQEDSAVYLCASSSLPSPLHFGNGTRLTVT.

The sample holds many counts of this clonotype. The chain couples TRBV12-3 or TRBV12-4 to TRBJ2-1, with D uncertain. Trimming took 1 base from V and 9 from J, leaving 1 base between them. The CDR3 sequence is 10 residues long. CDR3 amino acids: CASSLVEQFF. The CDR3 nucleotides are TGTGCCAGCAGTTTAGTTGAGCAGTTCTTC.

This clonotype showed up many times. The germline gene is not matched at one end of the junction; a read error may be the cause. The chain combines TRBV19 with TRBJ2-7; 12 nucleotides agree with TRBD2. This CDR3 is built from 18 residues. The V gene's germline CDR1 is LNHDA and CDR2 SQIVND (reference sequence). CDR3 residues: CASKASGTSGYNYYEQYF. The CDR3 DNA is TGTGCCAGTAAAGCCTCCGGGACTAGCGGGTACAATTACTACGAGCAGTACTTT.

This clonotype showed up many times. In DNA, the CDR3 is TGTGCCAGCAGTTTAAAGGGACAGGTCTGGTACGAGCAGTACTTC. Translation: CASSLKGQVWYEQYF. The V and J genes are TRBV27 and TRBJ2-7; TRBD1 matches at 8 bases. Trimming took 2 bases from V and 4 from J; bases not matched to a gene: 7. Germline V gene data show CDR1 as MNHEY and CDR2 as SMNVEV (reference sequence). The CDR3 sequence is 15 residues long.

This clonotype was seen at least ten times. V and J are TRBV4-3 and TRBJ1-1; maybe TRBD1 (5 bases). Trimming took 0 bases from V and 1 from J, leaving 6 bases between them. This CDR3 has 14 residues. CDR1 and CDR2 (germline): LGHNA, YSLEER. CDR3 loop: CASSQETANTEAFF. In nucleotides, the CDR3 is TGCGCCAGCAGCCAAGAGACAGCGAACACTGAAGCTTTCTTT.

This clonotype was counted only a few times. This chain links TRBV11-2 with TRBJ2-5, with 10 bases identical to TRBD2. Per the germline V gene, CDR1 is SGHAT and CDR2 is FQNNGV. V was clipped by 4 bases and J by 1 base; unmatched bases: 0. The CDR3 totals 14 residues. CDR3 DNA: TGTGCCAGCAGCTCTAGCGGGAGCCAAGAGACCCAGTACTTC. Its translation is CASSSSGSQETQYF.

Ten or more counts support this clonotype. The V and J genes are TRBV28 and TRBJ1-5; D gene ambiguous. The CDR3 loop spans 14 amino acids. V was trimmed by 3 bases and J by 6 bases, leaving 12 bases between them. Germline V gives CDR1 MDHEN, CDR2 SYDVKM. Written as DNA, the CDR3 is TGTGCCAGCAGTTTTCGCCCAGGCCCTCAGCCCCAGCATTTT. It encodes CASSFRPGPQPQHF.

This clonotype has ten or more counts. CDR3 amino acids: CAISGQGAPNTEAFF. CDR3 nucleotide sequence: TGTGCCATCAGTGGACAAGGGGCACCGAACACTGAAGCTTTCTTT. This chain connects TRBV10-3 to TRBJ1-1, with a tentative D call TRBD1 (5 bases). This CDR3 is 15 amino acids long. The V and J ends lost 4 bases and 1 base respectively, with 13 bases between them. Per the germline V gene, CDR1 is ENHRY and CDR2 is SYGVKD.

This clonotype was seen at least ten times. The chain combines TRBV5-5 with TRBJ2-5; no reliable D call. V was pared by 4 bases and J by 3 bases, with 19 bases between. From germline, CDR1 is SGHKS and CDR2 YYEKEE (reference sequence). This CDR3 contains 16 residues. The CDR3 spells CASSPGLNRPEETQYF. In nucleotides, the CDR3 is TGTGCCAGCAGCCCGGGTCTTAACAGACCGGAAGAGACCCAGTACTTC.

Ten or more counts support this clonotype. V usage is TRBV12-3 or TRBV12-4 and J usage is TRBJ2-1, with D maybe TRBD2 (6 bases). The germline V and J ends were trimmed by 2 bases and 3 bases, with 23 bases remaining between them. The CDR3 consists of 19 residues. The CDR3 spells CASSLLSLMAGPSYNEQFF. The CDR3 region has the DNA TGTGCCAGCAGTTTATTATCGCTTATGGCGGGACCTAGCTACAATGAGCAGTTCTTC.

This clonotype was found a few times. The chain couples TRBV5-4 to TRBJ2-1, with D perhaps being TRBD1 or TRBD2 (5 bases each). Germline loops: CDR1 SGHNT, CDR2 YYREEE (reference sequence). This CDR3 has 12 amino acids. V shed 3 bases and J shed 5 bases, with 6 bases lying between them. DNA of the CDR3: TGTGCCAGCAGCTGGGACCACAATGAGCAGTTCTTC. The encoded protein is CASSWDHNEQFF. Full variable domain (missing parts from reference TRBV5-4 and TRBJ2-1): ETGVTQSPTHLIKTRGQQVTLRCSSQSGHNTVSWYQQALGQGPQFIFQYYREEENGRGNFPPRFSGLQFPNYSSELNVNALELDDSALYLCASSWDHNEQFFGPGTRLTVL.

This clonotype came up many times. The CDR3 nucleotides are TGCGCCAGCAGCTTGGGCTTGACAGGGCCGGATGAAAAACTGTTTTTT. This sequence encodes CASSLGLTGPDEKLFF. The chain employs TRBV5-1 and TRBJ1-4, with TRBD1 matching over 7 bases. The CDR3 extends over 16 amino acids. J was trimmed by 6 bases and V by 0 bases; bases with no gene match: 8. The V gene's germline CDR1 is SGHRS and CDR2 YFSETQ. Using reference TRBV5-1 and TRBJ1-4 for the parts outside the CDR3, the full variable domain is KAGVTQTPRYLIKTRGQQVTLSCSPISGHRSVSWYQQTPGQGLQFLFEYFSETQRNKGNFPGRFSGRQFSNSRSEMNVSTLELGDSALYLCASSLGLTGPDEKLFFGSGTQLSVL.

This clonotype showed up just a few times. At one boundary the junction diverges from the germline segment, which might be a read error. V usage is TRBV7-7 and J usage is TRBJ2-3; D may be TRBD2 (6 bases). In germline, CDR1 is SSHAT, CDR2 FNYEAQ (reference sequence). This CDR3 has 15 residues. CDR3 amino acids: CASSRGTGSTDTQYF. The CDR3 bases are TGTGCTAGCAGCCGCGGGACGGGGAGCACAGATACGCAGTATTTT.

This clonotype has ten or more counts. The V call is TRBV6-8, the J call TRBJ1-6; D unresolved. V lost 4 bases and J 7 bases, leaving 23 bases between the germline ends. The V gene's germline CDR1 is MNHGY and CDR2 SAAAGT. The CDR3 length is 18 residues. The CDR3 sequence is CASSSLDPSTMANSPLHF. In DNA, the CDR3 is TGTGCCAGCAGTTCCCTGGACCCCTCGACGATGGCGAATTCACCCCTCCACTTT.

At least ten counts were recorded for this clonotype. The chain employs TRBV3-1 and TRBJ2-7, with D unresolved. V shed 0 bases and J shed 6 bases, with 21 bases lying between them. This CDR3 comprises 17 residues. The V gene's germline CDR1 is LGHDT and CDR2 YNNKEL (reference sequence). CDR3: CASSQEQIRQLVVEQYF. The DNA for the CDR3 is TGTGCCAGCAGCCAAGAACAGATTCGGCAGCTTGTGGTCGAGCAGTACTTC.

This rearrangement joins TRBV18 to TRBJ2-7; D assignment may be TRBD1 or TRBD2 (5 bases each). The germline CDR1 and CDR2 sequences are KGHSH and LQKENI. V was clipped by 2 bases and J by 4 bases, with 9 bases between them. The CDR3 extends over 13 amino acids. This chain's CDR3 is CASSPIEGYEQYF. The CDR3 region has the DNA TGTGCCAGCTCACCAATCGAGGGGTACGAGCAGTACTTC.

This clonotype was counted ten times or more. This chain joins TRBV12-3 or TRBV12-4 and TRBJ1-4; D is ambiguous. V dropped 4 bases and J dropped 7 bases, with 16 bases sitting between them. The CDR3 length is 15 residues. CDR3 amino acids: CASSSSPKLGEKLFF. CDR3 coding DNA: TGTGCCAGCAGTTCGTCACCTAAGCTTGGTGAAAAACTGTTTTTT.

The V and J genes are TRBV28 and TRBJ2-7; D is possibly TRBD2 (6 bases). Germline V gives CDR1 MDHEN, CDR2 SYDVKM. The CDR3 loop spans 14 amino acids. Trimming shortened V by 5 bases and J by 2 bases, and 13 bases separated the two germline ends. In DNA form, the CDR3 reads TGTGCCAGCAGTCCCCCGGGACTCGCCTACGAGCAGTACTTC. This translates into CASSPPGLAYEQYF.

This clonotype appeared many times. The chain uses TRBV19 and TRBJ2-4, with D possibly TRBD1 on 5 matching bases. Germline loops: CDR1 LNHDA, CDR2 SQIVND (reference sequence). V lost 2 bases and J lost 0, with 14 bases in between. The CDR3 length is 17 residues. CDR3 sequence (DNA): TGTGCCAGTAGTATAAAAAACAGGATAATAGCCAAAAACATTCAGTACTTC. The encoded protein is CASSIKNRIIAKNIQYF.

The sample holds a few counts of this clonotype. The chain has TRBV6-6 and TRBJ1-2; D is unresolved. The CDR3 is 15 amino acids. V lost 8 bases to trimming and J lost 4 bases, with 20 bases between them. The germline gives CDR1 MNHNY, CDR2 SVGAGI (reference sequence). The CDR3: CASRRTEGDGYGYTF. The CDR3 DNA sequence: TGTGCCAGCCGACGGACGGAGGGTGATGGCTATGGCTACACCTTC.